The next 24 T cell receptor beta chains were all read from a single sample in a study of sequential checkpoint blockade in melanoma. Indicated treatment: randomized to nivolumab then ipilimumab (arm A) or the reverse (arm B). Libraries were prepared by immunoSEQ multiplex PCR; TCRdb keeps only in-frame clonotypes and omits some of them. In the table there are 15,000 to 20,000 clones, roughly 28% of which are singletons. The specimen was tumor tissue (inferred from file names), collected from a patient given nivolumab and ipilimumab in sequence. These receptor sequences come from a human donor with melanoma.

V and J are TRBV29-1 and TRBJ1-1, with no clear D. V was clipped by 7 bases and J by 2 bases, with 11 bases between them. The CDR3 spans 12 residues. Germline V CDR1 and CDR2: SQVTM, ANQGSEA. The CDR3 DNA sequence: TGCAGCGCTCTACCGGGTAACACTGAAGCTTTCTTT. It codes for CSALPGNTEAFF.

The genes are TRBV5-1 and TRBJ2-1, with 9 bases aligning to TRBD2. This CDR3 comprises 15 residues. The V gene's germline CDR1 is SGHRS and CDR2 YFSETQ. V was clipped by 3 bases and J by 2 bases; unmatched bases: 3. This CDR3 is CASSSSSGTYNEQFF. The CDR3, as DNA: TGCGCCAGCAGCTCCTCTAGCGGGACCTACAATGAGCAGTTCTTC.

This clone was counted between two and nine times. Written as DNA, the CDR3 is TGTGCCAGCAGCTTAGTAAATCCCTCTGGGGCCAACGTCCTGACTTTC. It specifies CASSLVNPSGANVLTF. The gene calls are TRBV7-7 and TRBJ2-6, with D uncertain. V shed 1 base and J shed 0 bases, with 7 bases lying between them. Per the germline V gene, CDR1 is SSHAT and CDR2 is FNYEAQ (reference sequence). CDR3 length: 16 residues.

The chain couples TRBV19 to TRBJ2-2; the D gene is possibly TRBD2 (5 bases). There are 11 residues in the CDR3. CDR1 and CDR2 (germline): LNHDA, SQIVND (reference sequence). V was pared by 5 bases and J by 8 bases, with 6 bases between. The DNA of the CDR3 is TGTGCCAGTAGTGAGGGTGGGGAGCTGTTTTTT. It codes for CASSEGGELFF.

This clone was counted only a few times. The CDR3 sequence: CASSPDGSGNYGYTF. The CDR3 DNA follows: TGTGCCAGCAGCCCCGACGGCTCTGGGAACTATGGCTACACCTTC. The J gene is TRBJ1-2, the V gene TRBV11-3; D uncertain. Trimming took off 5 bases at V and 2 bases at J, with 15 bases between the two ends. The CDR3 is 15 amino acids. CDR1 SGHNT and CDR2 YENEEA come from the germline V gene.

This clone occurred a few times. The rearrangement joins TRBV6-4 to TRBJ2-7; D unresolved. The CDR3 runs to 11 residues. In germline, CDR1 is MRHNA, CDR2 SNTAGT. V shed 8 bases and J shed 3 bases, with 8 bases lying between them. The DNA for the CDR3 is TGTGCCAGCTCGTCCATCTACGAGCAGTACTTC. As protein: CASSSIYEQYF.

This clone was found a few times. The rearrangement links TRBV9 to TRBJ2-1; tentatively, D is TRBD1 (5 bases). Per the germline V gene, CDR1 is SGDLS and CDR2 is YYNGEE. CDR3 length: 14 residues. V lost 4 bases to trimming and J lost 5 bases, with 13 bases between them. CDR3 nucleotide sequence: TGTGCCAGCAGCCCCCCCAGGGCCCACAATGAGCAGTTCTTC. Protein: CASSPPRAHNEQFF.

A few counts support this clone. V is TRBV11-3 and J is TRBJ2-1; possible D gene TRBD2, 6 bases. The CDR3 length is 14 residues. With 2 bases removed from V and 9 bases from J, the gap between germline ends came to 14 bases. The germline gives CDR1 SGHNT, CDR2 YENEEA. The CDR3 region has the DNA TGTGCCAGCAGCTTAAAGTGGAGGGACGGTGAGCAGTTCTTC. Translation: CASSLKWRDGEQFF.

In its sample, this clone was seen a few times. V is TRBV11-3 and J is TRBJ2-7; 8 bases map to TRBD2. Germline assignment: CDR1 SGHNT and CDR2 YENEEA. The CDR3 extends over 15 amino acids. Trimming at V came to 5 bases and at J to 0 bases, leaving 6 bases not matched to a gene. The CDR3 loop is CASSPYSGSSYEQYF. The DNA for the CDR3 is TGTGCCAGCAGCCCATACAGCGGGAGCTCCTACGAGCAGTACTTC. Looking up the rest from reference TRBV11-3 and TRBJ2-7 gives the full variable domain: EAGVVQSPRYKIIEKKQPVAFWCNPISGHNTLYWYLQNLGQGPELLIRYENEEAVDDSQLPKDRFSAERLKGVDSTLKIQPAELGDSAVYLCASSPYSGSSYEQYFGPGTRLTVT.

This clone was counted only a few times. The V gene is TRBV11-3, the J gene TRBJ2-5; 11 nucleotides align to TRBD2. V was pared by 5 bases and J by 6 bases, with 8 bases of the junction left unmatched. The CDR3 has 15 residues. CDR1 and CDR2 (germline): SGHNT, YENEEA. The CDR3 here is CASSLGTSGLQTQYF. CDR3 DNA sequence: TGTGCCAGCAGCCTCGGGACTAGCGGTCTGCAGACCCAGTACTTC.

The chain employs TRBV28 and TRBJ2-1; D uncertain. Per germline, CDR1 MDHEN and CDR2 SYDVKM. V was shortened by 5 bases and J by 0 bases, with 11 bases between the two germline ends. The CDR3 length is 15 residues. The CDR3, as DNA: TGTGCCAGCAGTACGAGGTATTTCTCCTACAATGAGCAGTTCTTC. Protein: CASSTRYFSYNEQFF.

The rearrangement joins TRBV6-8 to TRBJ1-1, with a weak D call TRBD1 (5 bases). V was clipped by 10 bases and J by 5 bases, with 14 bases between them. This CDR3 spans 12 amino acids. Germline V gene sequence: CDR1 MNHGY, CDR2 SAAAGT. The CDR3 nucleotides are TGTGCCATCAGAAGGGGAGAGACTGAAGCTTTCTTT. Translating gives CAIRRGETEAFF.

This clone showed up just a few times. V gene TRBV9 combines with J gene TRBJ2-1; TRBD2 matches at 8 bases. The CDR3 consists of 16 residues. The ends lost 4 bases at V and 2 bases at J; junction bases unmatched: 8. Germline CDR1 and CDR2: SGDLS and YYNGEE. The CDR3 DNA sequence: TGTGCCAGCAGCAGTAGCGGGGCGGGGGCCTACAATGAGCAGTTCTTC. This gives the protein CASSSSGAGAYNEQFF.

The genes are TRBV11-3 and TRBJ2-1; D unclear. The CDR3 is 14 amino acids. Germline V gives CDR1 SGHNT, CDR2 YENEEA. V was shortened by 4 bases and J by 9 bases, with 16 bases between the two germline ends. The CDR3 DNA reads TGTGCCAGCAGCTCGACCGCATCCGGAAGTGAGCAGTTCTTC. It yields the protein CASSSTASGSEQFF. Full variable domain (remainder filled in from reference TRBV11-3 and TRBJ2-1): EAGVVQSPRYKIIEKKQPVAFWCNPISGHNTLYWYLQNLGQGPELLIRYENEEAVDDSQLPKDRFSAERLKGVDSTLKIQPAELGDSAVYLCASSSTASGSEQFFGPGTRLTVL.

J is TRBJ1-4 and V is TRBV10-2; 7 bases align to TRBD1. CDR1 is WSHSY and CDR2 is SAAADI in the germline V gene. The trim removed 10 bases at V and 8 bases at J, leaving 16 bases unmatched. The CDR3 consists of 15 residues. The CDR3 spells CATTGTASVEEKLFF. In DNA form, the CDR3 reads TGCGCCACTACCGGGACAGCGAGTGTGGAGGAAAAACTGTTTTTT.

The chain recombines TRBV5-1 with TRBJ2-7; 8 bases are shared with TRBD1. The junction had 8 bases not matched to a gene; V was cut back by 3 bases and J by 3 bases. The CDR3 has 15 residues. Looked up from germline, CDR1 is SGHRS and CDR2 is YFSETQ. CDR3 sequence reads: CASSSEVGQGYEQYF. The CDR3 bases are TGCGCCAGCAGCTCGGAGGTAGGACAGGGCTACGAGCAGTACTTC.

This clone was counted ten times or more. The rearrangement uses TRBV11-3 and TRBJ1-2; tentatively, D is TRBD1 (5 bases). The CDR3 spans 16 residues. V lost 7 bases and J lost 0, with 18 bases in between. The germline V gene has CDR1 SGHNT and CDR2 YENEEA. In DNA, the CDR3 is TGTGCCAGCACCGTTCTTAGGGACGCCGCTAACTATGGCTACACCTTC. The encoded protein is CASTVLRDAANYGYTF.

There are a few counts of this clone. The CDR3 DNA reads as TGTGCCAGCAGCCAAGATTGGAAGACCCAGTACTTC. This codes for CASSQDWKTQYF. V usage is TRBV14 and J usage is TRBJ2-5; D unresolved. Germline loops: CDR1 SGHDN, CDR2 FVKESK. This CDR3 has 12 amino acids. Trimming removed 0 bases at V and 6 bases at J, with 5 bases between.

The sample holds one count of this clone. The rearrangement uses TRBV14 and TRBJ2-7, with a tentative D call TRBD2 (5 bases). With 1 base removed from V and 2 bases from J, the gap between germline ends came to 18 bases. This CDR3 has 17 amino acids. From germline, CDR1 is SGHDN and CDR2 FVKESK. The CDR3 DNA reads TGTGCCAGCAGCCAAGGCCCCCGTAGAGGGAATACCTACGAGCAGTACTTC. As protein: CASSQGPRRGNTYEQYF.

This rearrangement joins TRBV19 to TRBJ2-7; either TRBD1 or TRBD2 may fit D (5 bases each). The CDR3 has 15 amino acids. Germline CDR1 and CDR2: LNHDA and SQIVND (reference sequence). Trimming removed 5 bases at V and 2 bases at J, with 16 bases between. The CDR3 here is CASSDLGTKAYEQYF. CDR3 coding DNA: TGTGCCAGTAGTGATTTAGGGACCAAGGCCTACGAGCAGTACTTC.

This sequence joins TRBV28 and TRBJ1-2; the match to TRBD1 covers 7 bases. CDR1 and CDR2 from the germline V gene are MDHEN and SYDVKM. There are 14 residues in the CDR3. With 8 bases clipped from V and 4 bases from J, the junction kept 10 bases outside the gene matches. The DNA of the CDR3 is TGTGCCAGCGGAAAAGGGACAGCCGTCTATGGCTACACCTTC. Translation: CASGKGTAVYGYTF.

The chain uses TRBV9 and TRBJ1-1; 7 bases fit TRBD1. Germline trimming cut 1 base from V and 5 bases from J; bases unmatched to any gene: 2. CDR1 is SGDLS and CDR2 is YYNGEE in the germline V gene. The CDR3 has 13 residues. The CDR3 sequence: CASSVIQGTEAFF. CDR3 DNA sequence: TGTGCCAGCAGCGTAATACAGGGGACTGAAGCTTTCTTT.

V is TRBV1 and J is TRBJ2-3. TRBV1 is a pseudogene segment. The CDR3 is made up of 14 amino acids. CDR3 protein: CASSQDLAKDTQYF. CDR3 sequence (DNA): TGCGCCAGCAGCCAAGATCTGGCGAAAGATACGCAGTATTTT.

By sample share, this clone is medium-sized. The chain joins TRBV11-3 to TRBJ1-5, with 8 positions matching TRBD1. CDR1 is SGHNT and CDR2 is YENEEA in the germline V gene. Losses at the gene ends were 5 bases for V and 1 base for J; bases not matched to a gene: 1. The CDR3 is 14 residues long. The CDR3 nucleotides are TGTGCCAGCAGCCGACAGGGGAGCAATCAGCCCCAGCATTTT. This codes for CASSRQGSNQPQHF.